The rows below give T cell receptor beta chains drawn from one sample of a study of blood T cells in healthy people across ages. MiXCR, applied by TCRdb to the 5' RACE reads, yields one record per CDR3 protein. The profile shows more than 1,400,000 distinct CDR3 sequences, roughly 45% of them singletons. The sequencing sample was made of blood. Receptor source: a woman between 18 and 29 years old in good health. CDR3s include the opening cysteine and the closing phenylalanine or tryptophan. The order of the fields is D gene, J gene, V gene, clone size, CDR3 DNA, CDR3 protein. D genes are given only for firm matches. Some rows have no size entry. The others give once, few or many, or a class for an expanded clone.

D gene: TRBD1; J gene: TRBJ2-5; V gene: TRBV10-3; clone size: .; CDR3 DNA: TGTGCCATCAGTGAAGGGCCGGGACAGGGGAACCAAGAGACCCAGTACTTC; CDR3 protein: CAISEGPGQGNQETQYF
D gene: .; J gene: TRBJ1-1; V gene: TRBV20-1; clone size: .; CDR3 DNA: TGCAGTGCTAGAGATTCTCAGGCCAGAGAAGCTTTCTTT; CDR3 protein: CSARDSQAREAFF
D gene: TRBD2; J gene: TRBJ2-3; V gene: TRBV10-3; clone size: .; CDR3 DNA: TGTGCCATCAGTGAGTTCCTAGCGGGACCCAGTGATACGCAGTATTTT; CDR3 protein: CAISEFLAGPSDTQYF
D gene: .; J gene: TRBJ2-7; V gene: TRBV29-1; clone size: few; CDR3 DNA: TGCAGCGTACCCGGGGGCTTTGAAGGGCAGTACTTC; CDR3 protein: CSVPGGFEGQYF
D gene: TRBD2; J gene: TRBJ2-5; V gene: TRBV6-6; clone size: .; CDR3 DNA: TGTGCCAGCAGTTGGGTTAGCGGGAGGGTTCGAGAGACCCAGTACTTC; CDR3 protein: CASSWVSGRVRETQYF
D gene: TRBD1; J gene: TRBJ2-1; V gene: TRBV2; clone size: few; CDR3 DNA: TGTGCCAGCAGCAGAACGGGACAGGAGTTATACAATGAGCAGTTCTTC; CDR3 protein: CASSRTGQELYNEQFF
D gene: TRBD1; J gene: TRBJ1-2; V gene: TRBV28; clone size: .; CDR3 DNA: TGTGCCAGCAGTTCTGCGGACAGGGCGAATGGCTACACCTTC; CDR3 protein: CASSSADRANGYTF
D gene: .; J gene: TRBJ1-6; V gene: TRBV7-9; clone size: .; CDR3 DNA: TGTGCCAGCAGCTTAGACCCCAGGTTTGGATCACCCCTCCACTTT; CDR3 protein: CASSLDPRFGSPLHF
D gene: .; J gene: TRBJ1-1; V gene: TRBV5-5; clone size: .; CDR3 DNA: TGTGCCAGCGGACCTGAAGCTTTCTTT; CDR3 protein: CASGPEAFF
D gene: .; J gene: TRBJ2-1; V gene: TRBV5-1; clone size: few; CDR3 DNA: TGCGCCAGCAGCCCCCTTGGCCTAGCACGTGAGCAGTTCTTC; CDR3 protein: CASSPLGLAREQFF
D gene: TRBD1; J gene: TRBJ2-3; V gene: TRBV4-1; clone size: .; CDR3 DNA: TGCGCCAGCAGCCTCCCCCCCAGGCCAGGGGGCGCAGATACGCAGTATTTT; CDR3 protein: CASSLPPRPGGADTQYF
D gene: .; J gene: TRBJ2-7; V gene: TRBV6-7; clone size: .; CDR3 DNA: TGTGCCAGCAGCTTAATCGGGGCCGAGCAGTACTTC; CDR3 protein: CASSLIGAEQYF
D gene: TRBD1; J gene: TRBJ1-6; V gene: TRBV6-5; clone size: few; CDR3 DNA: TGTGCCAGCAGACCCCAGGGGGGGGAATCACCCCTCCACTTT; CDR3 protein: CASRPQGGESPLHF
D gene: .; J gene: TRBJ1-1; V gene: TRBV12-3/TRBV12-4; clone size: once; CDR3 DNA: TGTGCCAGCACAGTACAGGTTACCGAGGGTGAAGCTTTCTTT; CDR3 protein: CASTVQVTEGEAFF
D gene: TRBD2; J gene: TRBJ2-7; V gene: TRBV20-1; clone size: .; CDR3 DNA: TGCAGTGCCAGGACTAGCGGGGTTATCTACGAGCAGTACTTC; CDR3 protein: CSARTSGVIYEQYF
D gene: .; J gene: TRBJ2-3; V gene: TRBV2; clone size: few; CDR3 DNA: TGTGCCAGCAGTGAATTGGGCGGGGACACAGATACGCAGTATTTT; CDR3 protein: CASSELGGDTDTQYF
D gene: TRBD1; J gene: TRBJ2-2; V gene: TRBV27; clone size: .; CDR3 DNA: TGTGCCAGCAGGCAGGGGGCGCGTCTCACCGGGGAGCTGTTTTTT; CDR3 protein: CASRQGARLTGELFF
D gene: TRBD1; J gene: TRBJ1-1; V gene: TRBV20-1; clone size: .; CDR3 DNA: TGCAGTGCTAGAGAGGGACAGCCTGAAGCTTTCTTT; CDR3 protein: CSAREGQPEAFF
D gene: .; J gene: TRBJ1-2; V gene: TRBV5-1; clone size: few; CDR3 DNA: TGCGCCAGCAGCCCGGGGGGAACCCTAGTTGGCTACACCTTC; CDR3 protein: CASSPGGTLVGYTF
D gene: .; J gene: TRBJ1-5; V gene: TRBV12-3/TRBV12-4; clone size: .; CDR3 DNA: TGTGCCAGCTCCCCTGGAGGACCCGGGGGCAATCAGCCCCAGCATTTT; CDR3 protein: CASSPGGPGGNQPQHF
D gene: .; J gene: TRBJ2-7; V gene: TRBV20-1; clone size: few; CDR3 DNA: TGCAGTGCCCTTACTGGGGCAAGGGGGGCCTCCTACGAGCAGTACTTC; CDR3 protein: CSALTGARGASYEQYF
D gene: .; J gene: TRBJ2-7; V gene: TRBV20-1; clone size: .; CDR3 DNA: TGCAGTGCTAGAGATAGGGGACGTTCCTACGAGCAGTACTTC; CDR3 protein: CSARDRGRSYEQYF
D gene: TRBD2; J gene: TRBJ2-3; V gene: TRBV30; clone size: .; CDR3 DNA: TGTGCCTGGGGGACTACCTCCACAGATACGCAGTATTTT; CDR3 protein: CAWGTTSTDTQYF
D gene: .; J gene: TRBJ2-1; V gene: TRBV7-9; clone size: .; CDR3 DNA: TGTGCCAGCAGCTTAGGAGCAGGATATGTGCAGTTCTTC; CDR3 protein: CASSLGAGYVQFF
D gene: .; J gene: TRBJ2-5; V gene: TRBV10-3; clone size: many; CDR3 DNA: TGTGCCATCAGTGAGGCGGAGACCCAGTACTTC; CDR3 protein: CAISEAETQYF
D gene: TRBD2; J gene: TRBJ2-1; V gene: TRBV28; clone size: .; CDR3 DNA: TGTGCCAGCATCACCCACAGACTAGCGGGAGGCCTCGGGAATGAGCAGTTCTTC; CDR3 protein: CASITHRLAGGLGNEQFF
D gene: TRBD1; J gene: TRBJ1-1; V gene: TRBV28; clone size: .; CDR3 DNA: TGTGCCAGCAGTTCCCGACAGGGGCCGAACACTGAAGCTTTCTTT; CDR3 protein: CASSSRQGPNTEAFF
D gene: TRBD2; J gene: TRBJ2-1; V gene: TRBV4-1; clone size: .; CDR3 DNA: TGCGCCAGCAGCCAAGGACTAGCGGGAGTCGGTGGGTCCTACAATGAGCAGTTCTTC; CDR3 protein: CASSQGLAGVGGSYNEQFF
D gene: TRBD2; J gene: TRBJ2-1; V gene: TRBV11-2; clone size: .; CDR3 DNA: TGTGCCAGCAGCTCACCCACCGGACTAGCGGGAACGGGTAGTGAATCCTACAATGAGCAGTTCTTC; CDR3 protein: CASSSPTGLAGTGSESYNEQFF
D gene: .; J gene: TRBJ1-5; V gene: TRBV6-2/TRBV6-3; clone size: few; CDR3 DNA: TGTGCCAGCAGACACACAGCCCAGCCCCAGCATTTT; CDR3 protein: CASRHTAQPQHF
D gene: TRBD1; J gene: TRBJ1-2; V gene: TRBV12-3/TRBV12-4; clone size: .; CDR3 DNA: TGTACCAGCAGCCCCTGGACAGGGGGCTCGGATAACTATGGCTACACCTTC; CDR3 protein: CTSSPWTGGSDNYGYTF
D gene: .; J gene: TRBJ1-4; V gene: TRBV7-9; clone size: .; CDR3 DNA: TGTGCCAGCAGCCCCGGGACGGCAGGTGGGACTAATGAAAAACTGTTTTTT; CDR3 protein: CASSPGTAGGTNEKLFF
D gene: TRBD1; J gene: TRBJ1-6; V gene: TRBV10-3; clone size: few; CDR3 DNA: TGTGCCACCGCGGGACAGAATAATTCACCCCTCCACTTT; CDR3 protein: CATAGQNNSPLHF
D gene: .; J gene: TRBJ2-3; V gene: TRBV20-1; clone size: few; CDR3 DNA: TGCAGTGCTAGAGAATACAGGCCTTTTAGCACAGATACGCAGTATTTT; CDR3 protein: CSAREYRPFSTDTQYF
D gene: TRBD1; J gene: TRBJ1-5; V gene: TRBV20-1; clone size: few; CDR3 DNA: TGCAGTGCTAGACCCTCCGGGACAGGTAATCAGCCCCAGCATTTT; CDR3 protein: CSARPSGTGNQPQHF
D gene: .; J gene: TRBJ1-1; V gene: TRBV11-2; clone size: .; CDR3 DNA: TGTGCCAGCAGCAGACGAGTGTCTGAAGCTTTCTTT; CDR3 protein: CASSRRVSEAFF
D gene: TRBD1; J gene: TRBJ2-7; V gene: TRBV20-1; clone size: .; CDR3 DNA: TGCAGAGCCGGGACAGGGGACTCCTACGAGCAGTACTTC; CDR3 protein: CRAGTGDSYEQYF
D gene: TRBD2; J gene: TRBJ2-1; V gene: TRBV2; clone size: .; CDR3 DNA: TGTGCCAGCGGACTAGCGGTACTAAATGAGCAGTTCTTC; CDR3 protein: CASGLAVLNEQFF
D gene: .; J gene: TRBJ1-4; V gene: TRBV29-1; clone size: few; CDR3 DNA: TGCAGCGTTGAACCAGCAACTAATGAAAAACTGTTTTTT; CDR3 protein: CSVEPATNEKLFF
D gene: TRBD1; J gene: TRBJ2-1; V gene: TRBV7-8; clone size: once; CDR3 DNA: TGTGCCAGCAGCTTAGCCAGACAGGGTGGGGAGCAGTTCTTC; CDR3 protein: CASSLARQGGEQFF
D gene: TRBD2; J gene: TRBJ2-2; V gene: TRBV20-1; clone size: .; CDR3 DNA: TGCAGTGCGCCGACTAGCGGGATAGGCGGGGAGCTGTTTTTT; CDR3 protein: CSAPTSGIGGELFF
D gene: .; J gene: TRBJ1-2; V gene: TRBV12-5; clone size: .; CDR3 DNA: TGTGCTAGTGGTTTGGTATGGGCAGGGGATGGCTACACCTTC; CDR3 protein: CASGLVWAGDGYTF
D gene: .; J gene: TRBJ2-3; V gene: TRBV2; clone size: many; CDR3 DNA: TGTGCCAGCAGTAGAGGACTCACAGATACGCAGTATTTT; CDR3 protein: CASSRGLTDTQYF
D gene: TRBD1; J gene: TRBJ2-7; V gene: TRBV10-3; clone size: .; CDR3 DNA: TGTGCCATCAGTGAGTCGGTGGGACAGGGCCACGAGCAGTACTTC; CDR3 protein: CAISESVGQGHEQYF
D gene: .; J gene: TRBJ2-7; V gene: TRBV27; clone size: few; CDR3 DNA: TGTGCCAGCAAGGGGCTGCGGTACTCCTACGAGCAGTACTTC; CDR3 protein: CASKGLRYSYEQYF